A selection of T cell receptor beta chains follows, all from one sample in a study of low-dose radiotherapy and immunotherapy resistance in tumors. TCRdb reprocessed the reads via MiXCR and lists one record per CDR3 protein. The data hold 35,000 to 50,000 distinct CDR3 sequences, with around 30% observed a single time. The sample here was PBMCs, taken before treatment. All receptors derive from a male donor with gallbladder cancer. Both conserved end residues are part of each CDR3. The D gene is left open where the match is weak. A row's size may be missing; if present it is once, few, many or a size class.

>TRBJ2-2|-|-|TRBV6-4
CAITPGDTNTGELFF
TGTGCCATCACCCCGGGGGACACTAACACCGGGGAGCTGTTTTTT
>TRBJ2-2|-|-|TRBV15
CATSRDLTGELFF
TGTGCCACCAGCAGAGATCTGACCGGGGAGCTGTTTTTT
>TRBJ2-7|-|-|TRBV6-6
CASSADGYEQYF
TGTGCCAGCAGTGCCGACGGATACGAGCAGTACTTC
>TRBJ2-3|many|-|TRBV9
CASSGKEAITDTQYF
TGTGCCAGCAGCGGCAAGGAGGCCATCACAGATACGCAGTATTTT
>TRBJ2-7|many|-|TRBV7-8
CASSFEGPIYEQYF
TGTGCCAGCAGCTTTGAGGGACCGATATACGAGCAGTACTTC
>TRBJ1-6|many|TRBD1|TRBV20-1
CSASPVLSGGSNSPLHF
TGCAGTGCTAGCCCGGTACTCTCAGGGGGAAGTAATTCACCCCTCCACTTT
>TRBJ2-1|-|-|TRBV5-4
CASSFAGRDEQFF
TGTGCCAGCAGCTTCGCGGGGCGCGATGAGCAGTTCTTC
>TRBJ2-1|many|TRBD2|TRBV30
CAWTGLGNEQFF
TGTGCCTGGACAGGACTAGGCAATGAGCAGTTCTTC
>TRBJ2-3|many|TRBD2|TRBV5-1
CASSTKTSVHLADTQYF
TGCGCCAGCAGCACTAAGACTAGCGTCCATCTTGCGGATACGCAGTATTTT
>TRBJ1-6|many|TRBD1|TRBV15
CATSITGGGSPLHF
TGTGCCACCAGCATTACAGGGGGGGGTTCACCCCTCCACTTT
>TRBJ2-3|many|-|TRBV7-9
CASSPVGGLPDTQYF
TGTGCCAGCAGCCCCGTGGGGGGTTTGCCAGATACGCAGTATTTT
>TRBJ2-1|-|TRBD2|TRBV6-8
CASSSVAGGLYNEQFF
TGTGCCAGCAGTTCCGTAGCGGGGGGGCTCTACAATGAGCAGTTCTTC
>TRBJ1-2|few|-|TRBV6-1
CASSEATGPYGYTF
TGTGCCAGCAGTGAAGCGACCGGTCCCTATGGCTACACCTTC
>TRBJ2-5|few|-|TRBV10-3
CAISGDSRGETQYF
TGTGCCATCAGCGGGGACTCCCGGGGGGAGACCCAGTACTTC
>TRBJ2-3|many|-|TRBV7-3
CASSRDGLSTDTQYF
TGTGCCAGCAGCAGGGACGGCCTGAGCACAGATACGCAGTATTTT
>TRBJ2-1|-|-|TRBV7-2
CASSFWGGAGLFF
TGTGCCAGCAGCTTCTGGGGCGGGGCCGGTCTATTCTTC
>TRBJ1-4|-|TRBD1|TRBV27
CASKPLGQGRSGNEKLFF
TGTGCCAGCAAACCCCTTGGACAGGGGAGATCGGGTAATGAAAAACTGTTTTTT
>TRBJ2-2|-|-|TRBV12-5
CASGLPRSGELFF
TGTGCTAGTGGTTTGCCTCGATCCGGGGAGCTGTTTTTT
>TRBJ2-7|medium-sized|-|TRBV19
CASSISPVYEQYF
TGTGCCAGTAGTATATCTCCAGTCTACGAGCAGTACTTC
>TRBJ2-1|many|-|TRBV25-1
CASSENWGRQFF
TGTGCCAGCAGTGAAAACTGGGGGCGACAGTTCTTC
>TRBJ2-1|many|TRBD1|TRBV28
CASDRGPYNEQFF
TGTGCCAGTGACAGGGGGCCTTACAATGAGCAGTTCTTC
>TRBJ1-5|many|-|TRBV18
CASSPAGSAQPQHF
TGTGCCAGCTCACCGGCAGGGTCGGCTCAGCCCCAGCATTTT
>TRBJ1-2|few|-|TRBV18
CASSFTTDTNYGYTF
TGTGCCAGCTCCTTCACGACCGACACGAACTATGGCTACACCTTC
>TRBJ1-5|medium-sized|-|TRBV23-1
CASSQDPGGNQPQHF
TGCGCCAGCAGTCAAGACCCGGGCGGCAATCAGCCCCAGCATTTT
>TRBJ2-7|many|-|TRBV7-2
CASSSSRSSSYEQYF
TGTGCCAGCAGCTCCAGCAGGAGTAGCTCCTACGAGCAGTACTTC
>TRBJ2-3|medium-sized|TRBD2|TRBV6-2/TRBV6-3
CASSEVTSSGSWYTQYF
TGTGCCAGCAGTGAAGTTACCTCTAGCGGGAGTTGGTATACGCAGTATTTT
>TRBJ1-6|-|-|TRBV13
CASRIGGSSYNSPLHF
TGTGCCAGCAGAATAGGGGGGAGCTCCTATAATTCACCCCTCCACTTT
>TRBJ2-3|-|-|TRBV28
CASSYTWAADTQYF
TGTGCCAGCAGTTACACCTGGGCTGCAGATACGCAGTATTTT
>TRBJ2-7|many|TRBD1|TRBV10-3
CAISESGTVYEQYF
TGTGCCATCAGTGAGTCAGGGACAGTCTACGAGCAGTACTTC
>TRBJ2-7|many|TRBD2|TRBV7-2
CASSLGSSGGGYEQYF
TGTGCCAGCAGCTTAGGGTCTAGCGGGGGGGGGTACGAGCAGTACTTC
>TRBJ2-4|-|TRBD1|TRBV9
CASSVGTGKNIQYF
TGTGCCAGCAGCGTTGGGACAGGGAAGAACATTCAGTACTTC
>TRBJ2-3|few|-|TRBV28
CASLASKSLTDTQYF
TGTGCCAGCCTAGCCTCTAAGAGTCTCACAGATACGCAGTATTTT
>TRBJ2-2|few|-|TRBV3-1
CASSRGANTGELFF
TGTGCCAGCAGCAGAGGAGCGAACACCGGGGAGCTGTTTTTT
>TRBJ2-1|many|-|TRBV6-2/TRBV6-3
CASNWALLREQFF
TGTGCCAGCAATTGGGCCTTGTTGCGTGAGCAGTTCTTC
>TRBJ2-5|many|-|TRBV11-1
CASSRSEKETQYF
TGTGCCAGCAGCCGTTCAGAAAAAGAGACCCAGTACTTC
>TRBJ2-1|many|TRBD1|TRBV7-8
CASSSDRVWEQFF
TGTGCCAGCAGCTCCGACAGGGTATGGGAGCAGTTCTTC
>TRBJ1-5|-|-|TRBV6-2/TRBV6-3
CASSHRRGADSNQPQHF
TGTGCCAGCAGTCACCGGAGGGGTGCGGATAGCAATCAGCCCCAGCATTTT
>TRBJ1-5|many|TRBD1|TRBV30
CAWSRRQGDGGNQPQHF
TGTGCCTGGAGTAGGAGACAGGGGGATGGTGGAAATCAGCCCCAGCATTTT
>TRBJ2-1|-|-|TRBV2
CASSWGNEQFF
TGTGCCAGCAGTTGGGGGAATGAGCAGTTCTTC
>TRBJ1-1|many|-|TRBV9
CASGSDLDTEAFF
TGTGCCAGCGGGTCGGATTTGGACACTGAAGCTTTCTTT
>TRBJ2-5|-|-|TRBV7-7
CASGLGRVARETQYF
TGTGCCAGCGGCTTGGGAAGAGTAGCTAGGGAGACCCAGTATTTC
>TRBJ2-7|many|-|TRBV10-2
CASSESTGRDEQYF
TGCGCCAGCAGTGAGTCGACGGGGAGAGACGAGCAGTACTTC
>TRBJ2-1|medium-sized|-|TRBV28
CASSLGRYNEQFF
TGTGCCAGCAGCTTGGGCAGATACAATGAGCAGTTCTTC
>TRBJ2-5|once|-|TRBV4-1
CASSQDGRWATQYF
TGCGCCAGCAGCCAAGACGGCCGGTGGGCGACCCAGTACTTC
>TRBJ1-5|many|-|TRBV7-9
CASSLAGTSLHQPQHF
TGTGCCAGCAGCCTCGCAGGGACCTCTCTCCACCAGCCCCAGCATTTT
>TRBJ2-5|many|-|TRBV5-1
CASSLGGLGETQYF
TGCGCCAGCAGCTTGGGAGGGTTGGGGGAGACCCAGTACTTC